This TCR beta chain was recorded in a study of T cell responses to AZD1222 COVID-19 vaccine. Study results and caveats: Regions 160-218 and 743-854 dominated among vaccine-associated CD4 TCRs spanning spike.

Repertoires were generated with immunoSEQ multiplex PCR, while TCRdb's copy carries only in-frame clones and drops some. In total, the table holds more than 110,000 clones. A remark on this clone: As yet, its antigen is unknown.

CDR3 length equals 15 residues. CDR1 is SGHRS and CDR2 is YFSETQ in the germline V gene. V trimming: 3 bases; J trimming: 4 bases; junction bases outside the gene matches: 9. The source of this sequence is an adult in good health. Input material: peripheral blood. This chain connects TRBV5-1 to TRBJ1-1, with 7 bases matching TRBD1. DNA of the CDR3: TGCGCCAGCAGCTCACACAGGGGTGACGGCACTGAAGCTTTCTTT. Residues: CASSSHRGDGTEAFF.